Below are 9 T cell receptor beta chains sequenced from a single sample in a study of T-cell reconstitution after alpha-beta-depleted transplantation in children. Construction of the TCRbeta library involved unique molecular identifiers. TCRdb processed the PCR reads anew with MiXCR; each CDR3 protein has one entry. The sample consists of some 500,000 distinct CDR3 sequences, around 16% of them appearing once. The sequences come from PBMCs from the stem cell graft donor, collected from the stem cell graft. The receptors were gathered from a human donor who donated a stem cell graft to a child with acute lymphoblastic leukemia.

This clonotype was picked up a small number of times. This rearrangement joins TRBV28 to TRBJ2-1; D may be TRBD1 (5 bases). V lost 3 bases to trimming and J lost 8 bases, with 8 bases between them. Germline V gene data show CDR1 as MDHEN and CDR2 as SYDVKM. The CDR3 totals 12 residues. As DNA, the CDR3 is TGTGCCAGCAGTTTCAGGGATGATGAGCAGTTCTTC. Translation gives CASSFRDDEQFF.

The chain combines TRBV20-1 with TRBJ2-3; 7 bases line up with TRBD1. Germline V gene data show CDR1 as DFQATT and CDR2 as SNEGSKA (reference sequence). V trimming: 5 bases; J trimming: 0 bases; junction bases outside the gene matches: 11. The CDR3 is 16 residues long. The CDR3 DNA reads TGCAGTGCTGGGGACAGCGGTTCACCTAGCACAGATACGCAGTATTTT. Its translation: CSAGDSGSPSTDTQYF.

The V call is TRBV5-1, the J call TRBJ1-1, with D perhaps matching TRBD1 (5 bases). The CDR3 contains 15 residues. V shed 3 bases and J shed 4 bases, with 16 bases lying between them. Germline V lookup: CDR1 SGHRS, CDR2 YFSETQ. This CDR3 is CASSSRPTGGTEAFF. In nucleotides, the CDR3 is TGCGCCAGCAGCTCCCGACCCACTGGGGGCACTGAAGCTTTCTTT.

The chain carries TRBV20-1 and TRBJ2-3, with TRBD2 identical over 9 bases. The CDR3 runs 16 residues. The V gene's germline CDR1 is DFQATT and CDR2 SNEGSKA (reference sequence). V gave up 0 bases and J gave up 5 bases; unmatched junction bases: 9. The CDR3, as DNA: TGCAGTGCTAGAGAGGGCGGGAGGGCCCGTGGAGATACGCAGTATTTT. This codes for CSAREGGRARGDTQYF.

The gene calls are TRBV6-1 and TRBJ2-7, with D perhaps TRBD2 (6 bases). The V gene lost 7 bases and the J gene lost 4 bases, with 20 bases spanning the gap. Germline V gene data show CDR1 as MNHNS and CDR2 as SASEGT. The CDR3 consists of 15 residues. The chain's CDR3 is CASIGFVGSIYEQYF. The CDR3 nucleotides are TGTGCCAGCATTGGCTTTGTCGGGAGCATTTACGAGCAGTACTTC.

This clonotype was seen a few times. The gene calls are TRBV5-1 and TRBJ2-1; 9 bases align to TRBD2. CDR1 is SGHRS and CDR2 is YFSETQ in the germline V gene. The trim removed 7 bases at V and 7 bases at J, leaving 3 bases unmatched. This CDR3 region has 12 residues. CDR3 DNA: TGCGCCAGCTGGCGGGAGGGGAATGAGCAGTTCTTC. This codes for CASWREGNEQFF.

The chain links TRBV12-3 or TRBV12-4 to TRBJ2-7, with D maybe TRBD1 (5 bases). V was trimmed by 1 base and J by 3 bases, leaving 10 bases between them. This CDR3 has 14 residues. The CDR3 bases are TGTGCCAGCAGTTTAGGGGGCCAGGTCTACGAGCAGTACTTC. Protein sequence: CASSLGGQVYEQYF.

The J gene is TRBJ2-7, the V gene TRBV7-9; TRBD2 matches at 9 bases. Trimming at V came to 2 bases and at J to 4 bases, leaving 6 bases not matched to a gene. Per germline, CDR1 SEHNR and CDR2 FQNEAQ (reference sequence). The CDR3 spans 15 residues. CDR3 protein: CASSLPASGIYEQYF. The DNA for the CDR3 is TGTGCCAGCAGCTTACCGGCTAGCGGGATTTACGAGCAGTACTTC.

V and J are TRBV4-1 and TRBJ2-3, with D maybe TRBD2 (6 bases). The germline V gene has CDR1 MGHRA and CDR2 YSYEKL. Trimming left V 7 bases short and J 4 bases short, with 15 bases between. The CDR3 runs to 14 residues. The CDR3 protein is CASTAGTLSDTQYF. The DNA of the CDR3 is TGCGCCAGCACCGCGGGGACCCTATCAGATACGCAGTATTTT.